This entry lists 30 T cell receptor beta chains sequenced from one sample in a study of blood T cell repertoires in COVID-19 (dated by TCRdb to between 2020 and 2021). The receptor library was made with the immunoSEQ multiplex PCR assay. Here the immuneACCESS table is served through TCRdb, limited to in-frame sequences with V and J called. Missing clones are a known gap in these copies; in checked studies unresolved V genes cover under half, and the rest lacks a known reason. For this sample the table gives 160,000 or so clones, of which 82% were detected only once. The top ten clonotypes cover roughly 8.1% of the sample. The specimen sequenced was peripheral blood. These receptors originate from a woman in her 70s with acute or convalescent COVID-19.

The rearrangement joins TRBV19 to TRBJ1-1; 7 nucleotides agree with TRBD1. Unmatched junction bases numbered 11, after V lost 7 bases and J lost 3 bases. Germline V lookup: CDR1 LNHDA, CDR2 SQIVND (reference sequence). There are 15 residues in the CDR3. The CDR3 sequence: CASTGQFIVDTEAFF. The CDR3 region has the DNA TGTGCCAGTACGGGACAGTTTATCGTGGACACTGAAGCTTTCTTT.

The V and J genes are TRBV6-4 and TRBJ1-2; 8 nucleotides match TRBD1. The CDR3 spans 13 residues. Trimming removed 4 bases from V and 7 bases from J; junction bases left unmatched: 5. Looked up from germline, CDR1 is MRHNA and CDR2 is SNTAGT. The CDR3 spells CASSAYGTGGYTF. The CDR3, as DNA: TGTGCCAGCAGTGCCTACGGGACAGGTGGCTACACCTTC.

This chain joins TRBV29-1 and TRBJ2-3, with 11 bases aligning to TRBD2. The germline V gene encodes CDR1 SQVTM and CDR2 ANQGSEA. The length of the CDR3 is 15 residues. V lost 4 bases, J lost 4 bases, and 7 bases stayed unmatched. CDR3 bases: TGCAGCGTTGCGACTAGCGGGGCCGAGGCAGATACGCAGTATTTT. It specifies CSVATSGAEADTQYF.

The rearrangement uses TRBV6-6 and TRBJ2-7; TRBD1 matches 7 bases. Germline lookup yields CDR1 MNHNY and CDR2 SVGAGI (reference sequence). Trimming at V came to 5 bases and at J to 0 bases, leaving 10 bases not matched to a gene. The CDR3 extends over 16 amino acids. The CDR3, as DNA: TGTGCCAGCAGTGCCCCCACAGGGGCGAGCTCCTACGAGCAGTACTTC. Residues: CASSAPTGASSYEQYF.

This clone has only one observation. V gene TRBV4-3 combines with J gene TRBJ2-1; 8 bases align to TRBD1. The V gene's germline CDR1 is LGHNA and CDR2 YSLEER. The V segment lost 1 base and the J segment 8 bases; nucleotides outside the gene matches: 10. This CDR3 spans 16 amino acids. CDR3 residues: CASSQAGGHRGYEQFF. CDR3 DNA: TGCGCCAGCAGCCAAGCTGGGGGGCACAGGGGGTATGAGCAGTTCTTC.

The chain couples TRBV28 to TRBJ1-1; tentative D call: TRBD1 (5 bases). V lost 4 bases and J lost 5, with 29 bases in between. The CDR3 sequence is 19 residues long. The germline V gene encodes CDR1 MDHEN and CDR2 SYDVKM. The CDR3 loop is CASSSPTRLQGNGETEAFF. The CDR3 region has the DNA TGTGCCAGCAGTTCTCCCACGCGACTGCAGGGTAATGGTGAGACTGAAGCTTTCTTT.

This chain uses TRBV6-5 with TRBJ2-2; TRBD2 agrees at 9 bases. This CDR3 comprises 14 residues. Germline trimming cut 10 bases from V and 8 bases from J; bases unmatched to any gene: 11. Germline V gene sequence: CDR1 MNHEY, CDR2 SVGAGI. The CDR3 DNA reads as TGTGCCACAATAGCGGGAGTGGAAGGAGGGGAGCTGTTTTTT. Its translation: CATIAGVEGGELFF.

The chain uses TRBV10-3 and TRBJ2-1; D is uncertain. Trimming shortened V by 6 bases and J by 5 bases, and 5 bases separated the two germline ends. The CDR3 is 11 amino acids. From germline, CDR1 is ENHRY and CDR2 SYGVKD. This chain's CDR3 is CAISANNEQFF. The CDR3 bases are TGTGCCATCAGCGCTAACAATGAGCAGTTCTTC.

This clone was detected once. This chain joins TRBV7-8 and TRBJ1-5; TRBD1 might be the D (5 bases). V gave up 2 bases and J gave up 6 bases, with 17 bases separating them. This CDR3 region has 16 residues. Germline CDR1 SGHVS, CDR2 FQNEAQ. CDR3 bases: TGTGCCAGCAGCTTAAGTGGCCCCAGGGATGGTCAGCCCCAGCATTTT. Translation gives CASSLSGPRDGQPQHF.

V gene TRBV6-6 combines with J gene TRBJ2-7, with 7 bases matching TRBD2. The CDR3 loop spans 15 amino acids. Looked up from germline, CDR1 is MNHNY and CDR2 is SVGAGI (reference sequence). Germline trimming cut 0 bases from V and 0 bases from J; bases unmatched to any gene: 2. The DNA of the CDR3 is TGTGCCAGCAGTTACTCGGGAGGGAACTCCTACGAGCAGTACTTC. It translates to CASSYSGGNSYEQYF.

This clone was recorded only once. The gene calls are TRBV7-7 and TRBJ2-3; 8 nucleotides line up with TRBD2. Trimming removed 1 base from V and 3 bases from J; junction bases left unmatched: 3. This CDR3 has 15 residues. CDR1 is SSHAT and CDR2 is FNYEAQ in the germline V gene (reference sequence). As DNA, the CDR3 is TGTGCCAGCAGCTTAGGGGCTAGCGGGACAGATACGCAGTATTTT. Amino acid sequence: CASSLGASGTDTQYF. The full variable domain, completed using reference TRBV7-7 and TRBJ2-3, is GAGVSQSPRYKVTKRGQDVTLRCDPISSHATLYWYQQALGQGPEFLTYFNYEAQPDKSGLPSDRFSAERPEGSISTLTIQRTEQRDSAMYRCASSLGASGTDTQYFGPGTRLTVL.

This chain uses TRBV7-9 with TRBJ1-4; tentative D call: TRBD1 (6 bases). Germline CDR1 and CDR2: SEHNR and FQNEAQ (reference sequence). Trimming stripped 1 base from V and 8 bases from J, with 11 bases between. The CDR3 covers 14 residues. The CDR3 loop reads CASSLGGLWEKLFF. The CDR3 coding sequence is TGTGCCAGCAGCTTAGGGGGGCTTTGGGAAAAACTGTTTTTT.

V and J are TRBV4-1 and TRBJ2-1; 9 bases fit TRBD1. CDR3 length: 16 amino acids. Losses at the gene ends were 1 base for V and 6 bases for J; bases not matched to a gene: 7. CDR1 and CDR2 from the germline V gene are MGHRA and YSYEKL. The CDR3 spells CASSQVGTGFFNEQFF. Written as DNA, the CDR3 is TGCGCCAGCAGCCAAGTGGGGACAGGGTTCTTCAATGAGCAGTTCTTC.

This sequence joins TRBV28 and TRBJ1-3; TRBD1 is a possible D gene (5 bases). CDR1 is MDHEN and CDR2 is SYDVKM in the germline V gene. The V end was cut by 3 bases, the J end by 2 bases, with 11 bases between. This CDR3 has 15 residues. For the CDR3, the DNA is TGTGCCAGCAGTTTGCAGCGGGGGACTGGAAACACCATATATTTT. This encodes CASSLQRGTGNTIYF.

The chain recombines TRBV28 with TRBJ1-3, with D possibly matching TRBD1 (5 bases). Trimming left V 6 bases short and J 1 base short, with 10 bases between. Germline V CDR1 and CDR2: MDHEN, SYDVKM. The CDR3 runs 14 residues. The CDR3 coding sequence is TGTGCCAGCAGCCGACAGCGTTCTGGAAACACCATATATTTT. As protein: CASSRQRSGNTIYF.

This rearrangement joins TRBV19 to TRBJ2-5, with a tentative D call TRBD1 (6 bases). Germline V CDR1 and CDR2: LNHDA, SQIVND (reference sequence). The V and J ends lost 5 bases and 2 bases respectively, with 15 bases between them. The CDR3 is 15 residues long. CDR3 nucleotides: TGTGCCAGTAGTTCCTACGGGACACAGCAAGAGACCCAGTACTTC. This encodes CASSSYGTQQETQYF.

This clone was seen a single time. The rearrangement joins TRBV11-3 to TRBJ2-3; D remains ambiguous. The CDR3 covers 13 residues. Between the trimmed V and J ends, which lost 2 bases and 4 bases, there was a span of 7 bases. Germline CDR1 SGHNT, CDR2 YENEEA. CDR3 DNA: TGTGCCAGCAGCTTACCCGGTGCAGATACGCAGTATTTT. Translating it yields CASSLPGADTQYF.

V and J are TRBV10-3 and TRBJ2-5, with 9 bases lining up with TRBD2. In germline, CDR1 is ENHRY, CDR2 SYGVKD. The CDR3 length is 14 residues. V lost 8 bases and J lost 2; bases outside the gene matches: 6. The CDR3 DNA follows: TGTGCCATCCGCGGGGCGGGAGGGCAAGAGACCCAGTACTTC. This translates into CAIRGAGGQETQYF.

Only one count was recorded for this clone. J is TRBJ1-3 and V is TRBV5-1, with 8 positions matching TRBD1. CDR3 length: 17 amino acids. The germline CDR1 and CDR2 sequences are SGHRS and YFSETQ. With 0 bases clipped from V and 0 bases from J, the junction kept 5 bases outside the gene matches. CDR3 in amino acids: CASSLGGQVLSGNTIYF. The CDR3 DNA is TGCGCCAGCAGCTTGGGGGGACAGGTTCTCTCTGGAAACACCATATATTTT.

Written as DNA, the CDR3 is TGTGCCACCAACGACGGGGGGAGGGAATCACCCCTCCACTTT. This encodes CATNDGGRESPLHF. This rearrangement joins TRBV6-5 to TRBJ1-6; a weak D match, TRBD1 (5 bases). The germline V gene has CDR1 MNHEY and CDR2 SVGAGI. The length of the CDR3 is 14 residues. Trimming removed 10 bases from V and 10 bases from J, with 20 bases in between.

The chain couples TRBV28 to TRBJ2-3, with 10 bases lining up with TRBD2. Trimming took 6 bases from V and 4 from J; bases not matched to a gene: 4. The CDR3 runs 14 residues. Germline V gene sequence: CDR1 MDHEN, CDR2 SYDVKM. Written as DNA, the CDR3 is TGTGCCAGCAGCGGAGCGGGAGGGGCAGATACGCAGTATTTT. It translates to CASSGAGGADTQYF.

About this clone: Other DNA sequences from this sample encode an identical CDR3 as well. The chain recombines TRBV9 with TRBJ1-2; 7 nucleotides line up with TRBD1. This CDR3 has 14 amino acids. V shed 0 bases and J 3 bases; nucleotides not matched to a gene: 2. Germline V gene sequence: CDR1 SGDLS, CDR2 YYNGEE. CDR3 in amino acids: CASSVGQGDYGYTF. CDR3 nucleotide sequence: TGTGCCAGCAGCGTAGGACAGGGAGACTATGGCTACACCTTC.

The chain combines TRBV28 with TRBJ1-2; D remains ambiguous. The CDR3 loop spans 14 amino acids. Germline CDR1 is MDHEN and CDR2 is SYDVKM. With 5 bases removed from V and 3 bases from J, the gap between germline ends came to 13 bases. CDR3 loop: CASSLLTPDYGYTF. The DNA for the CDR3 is TGTGCCAGCAGTCTCCTAACGCCGGACTATGGCTACACCTTC.

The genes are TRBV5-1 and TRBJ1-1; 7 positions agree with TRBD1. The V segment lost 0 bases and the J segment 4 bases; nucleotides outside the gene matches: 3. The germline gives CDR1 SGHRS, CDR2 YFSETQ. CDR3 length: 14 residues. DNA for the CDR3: TGCGCCAGCAGCTTGGAGGGGGCTGCCACTGAAGCTTTCTTT. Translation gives CASSLEGAATEAFF. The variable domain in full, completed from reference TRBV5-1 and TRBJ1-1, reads KAGVTQTPRYLIKTRGQQVTLSCSPISGHRSVSWYQQTPGQGLQFLFEYFSETQRNKGNFPGRFSGRQFSNSRSEMNVSTLELGDSALYLCASSLEGAATEAFFGQGTRLTVV.

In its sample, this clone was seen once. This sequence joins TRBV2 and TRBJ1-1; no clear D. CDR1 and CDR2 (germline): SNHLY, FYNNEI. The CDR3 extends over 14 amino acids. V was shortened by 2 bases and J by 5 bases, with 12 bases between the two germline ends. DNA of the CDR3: TGTGCCAGCAGTGAAAGTACGGGGTTGACTGAAGCTTTCTTT. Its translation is CASSESTGLTEAFF.

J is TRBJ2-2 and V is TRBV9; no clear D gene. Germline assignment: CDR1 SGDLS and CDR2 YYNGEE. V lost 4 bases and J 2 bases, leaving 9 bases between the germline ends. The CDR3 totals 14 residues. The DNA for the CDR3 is TGTGCCAGCAGCAAAGACTCAAACACCGGGGAGCTGTTTTTT. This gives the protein CASSKDSNTGELFF.

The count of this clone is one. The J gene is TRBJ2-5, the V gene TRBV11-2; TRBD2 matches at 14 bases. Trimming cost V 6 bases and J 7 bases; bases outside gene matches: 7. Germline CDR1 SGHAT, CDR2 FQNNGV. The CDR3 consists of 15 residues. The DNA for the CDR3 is TGTGCCAGCAGTCCCGGGACTAGCGGGGGTGTGACCCAGTACTTC. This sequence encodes CASSPGTSGGVTQYF.

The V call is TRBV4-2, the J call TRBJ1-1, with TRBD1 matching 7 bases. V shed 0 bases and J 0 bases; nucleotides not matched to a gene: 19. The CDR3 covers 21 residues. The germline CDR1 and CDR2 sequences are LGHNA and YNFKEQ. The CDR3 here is CASSQDPGRGYNQKVNTEAFF. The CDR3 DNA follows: TGTGCCAGCAGCCAAGATCCGGGCAGGGGGTACAATCAAAAGGTGAACACTGAAGCTTTCTTT.

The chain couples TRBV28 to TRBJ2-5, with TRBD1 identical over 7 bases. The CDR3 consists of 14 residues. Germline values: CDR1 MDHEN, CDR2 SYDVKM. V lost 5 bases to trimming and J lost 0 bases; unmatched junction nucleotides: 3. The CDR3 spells CASSRRGYQETQYF. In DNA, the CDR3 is TGTGCCAGCAGTCGCAGGGGGTACCAAGAGACCCAGTACTTC.

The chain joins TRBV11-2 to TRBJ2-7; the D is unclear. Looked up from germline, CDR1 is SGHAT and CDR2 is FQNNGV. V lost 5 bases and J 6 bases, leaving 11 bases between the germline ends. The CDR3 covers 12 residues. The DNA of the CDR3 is TGTGCCAGCAGCCCGCAGGCTCCCGAGCAGTACTTC. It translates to CASSPQAPEQYF. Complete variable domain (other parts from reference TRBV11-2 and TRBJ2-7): EAGVAQSPRYKIIEKRQSVAFWCNPISGHATLYWYQQILGQGPKLLIQFQNNGVVDDSQLPKDRFSAERLKGVDSTLKIQPAKLEDSAVYLCASSPQAPEQYFGPGTRLTVT.